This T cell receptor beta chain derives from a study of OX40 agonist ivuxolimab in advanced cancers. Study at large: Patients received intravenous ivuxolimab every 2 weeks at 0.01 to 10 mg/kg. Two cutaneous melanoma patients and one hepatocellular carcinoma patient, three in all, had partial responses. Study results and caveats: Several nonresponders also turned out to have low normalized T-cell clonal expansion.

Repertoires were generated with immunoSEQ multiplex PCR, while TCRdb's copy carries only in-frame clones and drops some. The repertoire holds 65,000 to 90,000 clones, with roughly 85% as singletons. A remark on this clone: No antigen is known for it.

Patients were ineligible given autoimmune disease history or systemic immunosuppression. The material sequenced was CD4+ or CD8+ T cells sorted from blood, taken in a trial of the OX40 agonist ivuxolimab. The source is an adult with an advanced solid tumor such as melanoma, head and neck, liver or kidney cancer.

The CDR3 bases are TGTGCCAGCAGTTTTTTTGTCAATCAGCCCCAGCATTTT. Protein product: CASSFFVNQPQHF. This chain links TRBV27 with TRBJ1-5; D is uncertain. Germline V CDR1 and CDR2: MNHEY, SMNVEV (reference sequence). The CDR3 sequence is 13 residues long. V lost 3 bases and J 3 bases, leaving 6 bases between the germline ends.